Below are 18 T cell receptor beta chains sequenced from a single sample in a study of T cells in Graves' hyperthyroidism and ophthalmopathy. RNA transcripts yielded amplified TCR beta CDR3 regions. Initially, a first-round RT-PCR of the TCR CDR3 employed the HTBI primer set. Each CDR3 protein is one row after TCRdb ran MiXCR on the multiplex PCR reads. The table records 350,000 to 450,000 distinct CDR3 sequences, around 15% of them present only once. What was sequenced was blood. Source of these receptors: a man in his fifties or sixties with Graves' ophthalmopathy.

The chain links TRBV20-1 to TRBJ2-5; a possible D gene is TRBD2 (5 bases). This CDR3 has 13 amino acids. V lost 1 base, J lost 4 bases, and 10 bases lay in between. Germline V gene sequence: CDR1 DFQATT, CDR2 SNEGSKA (reference sequence). Written as DNA, the CDR3 is TGCAGTGCTAGAGGGAGGTTTGGAGAGACCCAGTACTTC. This codes for CSARGRFGETQYF.

This clonotype was observed many times. V gene TRBV7-8 combines with J gene TRBJ1-2; D gene ambiguous. Per germline, CDR1 SGHVS and CDR2 FQNEAQ. There are 15 residues in the CDR3. Trimming took 1 base from V and 5 from J, leaving 14 bases between them. Written as DNA, the CDR3 is TGTGCCAGCAGCTTAGGTGGCGGCGGGTTTTATGGCTACACCTTC. It specifies CASSLGGGGFYGYTF.

This clonotype was recorded many times. V gene TRBV30 combines with J gene TRBJ2-1; D might be TRBD2 (7 bases). Looked up from germline, CDR1 is GTSNPN and CDR2 is SVGIG (reference sequence). This CDR3 has 16 residues. V lost 4 bases, J lost 1 base, and 17 bases lay in between. The CDR3 sequence is CAWMVLGGGSYNEQFF. CDR3 DNA: TGTGCCTGGATGGTATTAGGGGGAGGGTCCTACAATGAGCAGTTCTTC.

This clonotype was detected ten times or more. V and J are TRBV6-2 or TRBV6-3 and TRBJ2-3; TRBD2 matches at 8 bases. The J segment lost 4 bases and the V segment lost 7 bases, leaving 4 bases of the junction unmatched. The V gene's germline CDR1 is MNHEY and CDR2 SVGEGT. This CDR3 comprises 13 residues. The CDR3 here is CASTAGGPDTQYF. The DNA of the CDR3 is TGTGCCAGCACGGCGGGAGGCCCAGATACGCAGTATTTT.

This clonotype showed up many times. V and J are TRBV7-9 and TRBJ2-4; D not resolved. V shed 1 base and J shed 2 bases, with 9 bases lying between them. The germline V gene has CDR1 SEHNR and CDR2 FQNEAQ (reference sequence). CDR3 size: 15 residues. CDR3 DNA: TGTGCCAGCAGCTTAGAGGGCCTACCCAAAAACATTCAGTACTTC. Its translation: CASSLEGLPKNIQYF. The full variable domain, its missing parts supplied by reference TRBV7-9 and TRBJ2-4, is DTGVSQNPRHKITKRGQNVTFRCDPISEHNRLYWYRQTLGQGPEFLTYFQNEAQLEKSRLLSDRFSAERPKGSFSTLEIQRTEQGDSAMYLCASSLEGLPKNIQYFGAGTRLSVL.

The chain couples TRBV24-1 to TRBJ1-1, with TRBD1 matching 7 bases. The V and J ends lost 7 bases and 3 bases, in that order; junction bases with no gene match: 4. Germline lookup yields CDR1 KGHDR and CDR2 SFDVKD. The CDR3 loop spans 13 amino acids. The CDR3 DNA reads as TGTGCCACCAGGACAGGGTGGGACACTGAAGCTTTCTTT. Amino acids: CATRTGWDTEAFF.

At least ten counts were recorded for this clonotype. The chain has TRBV2 and TRBJ2-7; tentatively, D is TRBD2 (5 bases). The CDR3 consists of 15 residues. Germline loops: CDR1 SNHLY, CDR2 FYNNEI. The ends were cut back, 5 bases at V and 4 bases at J, with 18 bases in the middle. CDR3 sequence reads: CASSSTVRGSYEQYF. CDR3 nucleotide sequence: TGTGCCAGCAGTTCGACGGTCCGGGGTTCGTACGAGCAGTACTTC.

This clonotype appeared many times. The junction departs from the called germline gene at one end, perhaps through a read error. The chain has TRBV3-1 and TRBJ1-5; no reliable D call. The CDR3 is 13 amino acids. The germline CDR1 and CDR2 sequences are LGHDT and YNNKEL (reference sequence). CDR3 nucleotides: TGTGCCAGCAGCCAAGACACCTATCAGCCCCAGCACTTT. As protein: CASSQDTYQPQHF.

The chain links TRBV29-1 to TRBJ2-2; the D call may be TRBD1 or TRBD2 (5 bases each). V lost 6 bases and J lost 1, with 9 bases in between. The CDR3 runs to 13 residues. CDR1 is SQVTM, CDR2 ANQGSEA, per germline. CDR3 in amino acids: CSVEGRNTGELFF. DNA of the CDR3: TGCAGCGTCGAGGGACGGAACACCGGGGAGCTGTTTTTT.

This clonotype appeared a few times. The chain couples TRBV10-2 to TRBJ2-5, with 8 bases lining up with TRBD1. Germline V gives CDR1 WSHSY, CDR2 SAAADI. V lost 8 bases, J lost 3 bases, and 17 bases stayed unmatched. The CDR3 is 17 residues long. The CDR3 bases are TGCGCCAGCCGTCCCGGGACAGGTTCTGAACACAAAGAGACCCAGTACTTC. As protein: CASRPGTGSEHKETQYF.

This clonotype was found a few times. The genes are TRBV12-3 or TRBV12-4 and TRBJ1-4; TRBD1 is a possible D gene (5 bases). The CDR3 is made up of 14 amino acids. The V end lost 7 bases, the J end lost 6 bases, and 15 bases lay between the germline ends. The chain's CDR3 is CASTRGYSDEKLFF. CDR3 sequence (DNA): TGTGCCAGCACCCGGGGGTATTCGGATGAAAAACTGTTTTTT.

This clonotype occurred a few times. V gene TRBV4-1 combines with J gene TRBJ2-5, with 7 nucleotides matching TRBD2. CDR1 and CDR2 (germline): MGHRA, YSYEKL. This CDR3 contains 17 residues. The junction had 10 bases not matched to a gene; V was cut back by 1 base and J by 2 bases. The CDR3 DNA follows: TGCGCCAGCAGCCAAGGGGGCCGCGGGAGTTTGCAAGAGACCCAGTACTTC. Residues: CASSQGGRGSLQETQYF.

This clonotype was counted a few times. The rearrangement uses TRBV5-1 and TRBJ1-1; unclear D gene. This CDR3 has 14 amino acids. Germline V lookup: CDR1 SGHRS, CDR2 YFSETQ. Trimming took 1 base from V and 4 from J, leaving 11 bases between them. CDR3 sequence (DNA): TGCGCCAGCAGCTTGACATCCCTGGGCACTGAAGCTTTCTTT. As protein: CASSLTSLGTEAFF.

This clonotype was seen repeatedly, ten times or more. This chain uses TRBV20-1 with TRBJ2-7; 8 positions agree with TRBD1. The CDR3 sequence is 14 residues long. V shed 0 bases and J 5 bases; nucleotides not matched to a gene: 6. The germline V gene encodes CDR1 DFQATT and CDR2 SNEGSKA (reference sequence). CDR3 coding DNA: TGCAGTGCTAGAGATCGGCAGGGGGCACACGAGCAGTACTTC. This sequence encodes CSARDRQGAHEQYF.

This clonotype came up many times. The rearrangement links TRBV28 to TRBJ1-1; D ambiguous. The CDR3 covers 13 residues. The germline V gene encodes CDR1 MDHEN and CDR2 SYDVKM. V shed 8 bases and J shed 1 base, with 11 bases lying between them. CDR3 sequence reads: CASVSAANTEAFF. The CDR3 DNA reads TGTGCCAGCGTTTCGGCGGCGAACACTGAAGCTTTCTTT.

At least ten counts were recorded for this clonotype. This chain uses TRBV24-1 with TRBJ2-1, with 7 bases aligning to TRBD1. Trimming at V came to 4 bases and at J to 3 bases, leaving 5 bases not matched to a gene. This CDR3 is 15 amino acids long. Germline values: CDR1 KGHDR, CDR2 SFDVKD. The CDR3 loop reads CATSEPGQNYNEQFF. The DNA for the CDR3 is TGTGCCACCAGTGAGCCGGGACAGAACTACAATGAGCAGTTCTTC.

At least ten counts were recorded for this clonotype. The V and J genes are TRBV28 and TRBJ2-2, with 10 bases matching TRBD2. The trim removed 6 bases at V and 2 bases at J, leaving 6 bases unmatched. The CDR3 is 16 amino acids. CDR1 and CDR2 (germline): MDHEN, SYDVKM. The CDR3 bases are TGTGCCAGCAGGGCAGCTAGCGGGAGAAACACCGGGGAGCTGTTTTTT. Amino acids: CASRAASGRNTGELFF.

This chain joins TRBV6-1 and TRBJ1-2; no definite D call. CDR3 size: 15 residues. Germline CDR1 is MNHNS and CDR2 is SASEGT. With 6 bases removed from V and 4 bases from J, the gap between germline ends came to 18 bases. DNA for the CDR3: TGTGCCAGCAGAATCCGGGATAATTACCTCTATGGCTACACCTTC. Translating gives CASRIRDNYLYGYTF.